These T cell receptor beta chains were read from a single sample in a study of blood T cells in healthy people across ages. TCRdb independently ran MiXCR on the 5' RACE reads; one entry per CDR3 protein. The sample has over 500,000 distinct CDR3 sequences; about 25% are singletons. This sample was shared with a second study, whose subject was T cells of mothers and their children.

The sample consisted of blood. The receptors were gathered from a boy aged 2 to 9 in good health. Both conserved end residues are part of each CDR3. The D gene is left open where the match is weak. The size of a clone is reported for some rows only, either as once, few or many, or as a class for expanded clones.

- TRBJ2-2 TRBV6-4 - TGTGCCAGCAGTGACTTAGCAGGACGCGACACCGGGGAGCTGTTTTTT CASSDLAGRDTGELFF
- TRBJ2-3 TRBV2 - TGTGCCAGCAAGTCGGTTCTAGCGTCAGATACGCAGTATTTT CASKSVLASDTQYF
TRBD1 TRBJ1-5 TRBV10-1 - TGCGCCAGCAGGCTGGACAGGGTCCTCAATCAGCCCCAGCATTTT CASRLDRVLNQPQHF
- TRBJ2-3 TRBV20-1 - TGCAGTGCTAGAGACGTAGCTCCTAGCACAGATACGCAGTATTTT CSARDVAPSTDTQYF
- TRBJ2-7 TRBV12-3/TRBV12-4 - TGTGCCAGCAGTTCCGACCTGCGGGGCAGCCTCCTTGGTGGCGAGCAGTACTTC CASSSDLRGSLLGGEQYF
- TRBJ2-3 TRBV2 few TGTGCCAGCACCGACGACGGGGATACGCAGTATTTT CASTDDGDTQYF
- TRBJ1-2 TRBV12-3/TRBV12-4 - TGTGCCAGTCGGGGGGGCTCACAAGTCTATGGCTACACCTTC CASRGGSQVYGYTF
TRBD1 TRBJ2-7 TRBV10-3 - TGTGCCATCAGTGATAAGGGGACAGCTGCCTACGAGCAGTACTTC CAISDKGTAAYEQYF
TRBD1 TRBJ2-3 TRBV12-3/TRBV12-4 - TGTGCCAGCAGTCCGTCCCCTGGACAGGCCTTGTACACAGATACGCAGTATTTT CASSPSPGQALYTDTQYF
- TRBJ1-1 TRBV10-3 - TGTGCCATCCGTGGAGGGGGGGACACTGAAGCTTTCTTT CAIRGGGDTEAFF
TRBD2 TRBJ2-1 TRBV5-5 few TGTGCCAGCAGCTACCGACTAGCGGGAGATCCGAACAATGAGCAGTTCTTC CASSYRLAGDPNNEQFF
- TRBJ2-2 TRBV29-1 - TGCAGCGTAGTAGGCGACACCGGGGGGCTGTTTTTT CSVVGDTGGLFF
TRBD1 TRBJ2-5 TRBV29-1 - TGCAGCGCCAGCTGGGACAGCCTCCAAGAGACCCAGTACTTC CSASWDSLQETQYF
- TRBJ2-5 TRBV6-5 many TGTGCCAGCAGTTTAACAGGGTCCCAAGAGACCCAGTACTTC CASSLTGSQETQYF
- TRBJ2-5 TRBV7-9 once TGTGCCAGCAGCTTTCTCCGCCCAGAGACCCTGTACTTC CASSFLRPETLYF
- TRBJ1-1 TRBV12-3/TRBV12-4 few TGTGCCAGCAGAAATATGAACACTGAAGCTTTCTTT CASRNMNTEAFF
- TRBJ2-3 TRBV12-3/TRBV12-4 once TGTGCCAGCAGTTGCTTAGCGAGATCAGATACGCAGTATTTT CASSCLARSDTQYF
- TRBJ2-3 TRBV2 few TGTGCCAGCAGTGAAGCGAACCTGGCGCAGTATTTT CASSEANLAQYF
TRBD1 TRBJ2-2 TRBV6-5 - TGTGCCAGCAGCCCGACAGGGAGAAACACCGGGGAGCTGTTTTTT CASSPTGRNTGELFF
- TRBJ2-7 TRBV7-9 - TGTGCCAGCAGCTTCCCTAGTACCGAGCAGTACTTC CASSFPSTEQYF
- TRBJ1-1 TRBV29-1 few TGCAGCGTTGAAGGGGCAGGGAACACTGAAGCTTTCTTT CSVEGAGNTEAFF
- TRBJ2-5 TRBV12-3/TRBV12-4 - TGTGCCAGCAGCTCTTCCGGGACCTGGAGCCAAGAGACCCAGTACTTC CASSSSGTWSQETQYF
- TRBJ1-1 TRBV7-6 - TGTGCCAGCAGCTTAGCAGGGGGGACCCCTGAAGCTTTCTTT CASSLAGGTPEAFF
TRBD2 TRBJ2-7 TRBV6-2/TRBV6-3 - TGTGCCAGCAGTTCGGGACTAGCGGCATCCTCCGACGAGCAGTACTTC CASSSGLAASSDEQYF
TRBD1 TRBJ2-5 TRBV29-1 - TGCAGTGTTGACCACAGGGGTACAGAGACCCAGTACTTC CSVDHRGTETQYF
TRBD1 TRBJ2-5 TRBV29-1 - TGCAGCGGGGGACAGGAGCAAGAGACCCAGTACTTC CSGGQEQETQYF
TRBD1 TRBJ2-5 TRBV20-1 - TGCAGTGCTCGGGACAGCCTAGGACAAGAGACCCAGTACTTC CSARDSLGQETQYF
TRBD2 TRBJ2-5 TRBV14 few TGTGCCAGCAGCCTCGGAGCGGGGGGGCACGAGACCCAGTACTTC CASSLGAGGHETQYF
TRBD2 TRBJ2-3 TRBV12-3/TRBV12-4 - TGTGCCAGCAATTTCGGGGGGGGCACAGATACGCAGTATTTT CASNFGGGTDTQYF
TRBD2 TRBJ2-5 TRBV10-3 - TGTGCCATCAGCGAATCAAGACTAGCGGGGCAAGAGACCCAGTACTTC CAISESRLAGQETQYF
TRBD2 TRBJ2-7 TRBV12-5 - TGTGCTAGTGGTTTGAGATCTAGCGGGAGGCCTAATTTCTACGAGCAGTACTTC CASGLRSSGRPNFYEQYF
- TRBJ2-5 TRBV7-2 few TGTGCCAGCAGCTTAGCGCTGGGGCTGAAAGAGACCCAGTACTTC CASSLALGLKETQYF
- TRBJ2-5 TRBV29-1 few TGCAGCGATAAAAGGAGCGACCAAGAGACCCAGTACTTC CSDKRSDQETQYF
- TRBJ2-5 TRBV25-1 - TGTGCCAGCAGTGAAGGGGGAGCTATTGGCCAAGAGACCCAGTACTTC CASSEGGAIGQETQYF
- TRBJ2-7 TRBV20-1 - TGCAGTGCTAGGCACGGACGTAACTACGAGCAGTACTTC CSARHGRNYEQYF
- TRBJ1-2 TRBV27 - TGTGCCAGCGGCAATTACCATGGCTACACCTTC CASGNYHGYTF
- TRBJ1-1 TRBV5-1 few TGCGCCAGCAGCTGGACGGGACAAAGTAACACTGAAGCTTTCTTT CASSWTGQSNTEAFF
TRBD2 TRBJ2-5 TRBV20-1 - TGCAGTGCGACGACTAGCGGGAGGGCCCTCGGGGAGACCCAGTACTTC CSATTSGRALGETQYF
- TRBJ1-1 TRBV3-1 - TGTGCCAGCAGCCAAGTGGGCCGGAACACTGAAGCTTTCTTT CASSQVGRNTEAFF
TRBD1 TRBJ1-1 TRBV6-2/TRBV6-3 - TGTGCCAGCAAACAGGGGCTCTTCACTGAAGCTTTCTTT CASKQGLFTEAFF
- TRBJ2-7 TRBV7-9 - TGTGCCAGCAGCCACACAGGGAGCGAGCAGTACTTC CASSHTGSEQYF
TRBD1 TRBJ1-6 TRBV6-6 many TGTGCCAGCAGTCCGGGACAGGGATTACTATCCCTCCACTTT CASSPGQGLLSLHF
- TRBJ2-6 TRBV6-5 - TGTGCCAGCAGTTACGGGACTGGGGCCAACGTCCTGACTTTC CASSYGTGANVLTF
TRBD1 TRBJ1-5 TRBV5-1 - TGCGCCAGCAGCCCCGCGACAGGGGTCCAGCCCCAGCATTTT CASSPATGVQPQHF
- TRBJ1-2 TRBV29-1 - TGCAGCATCCTGACAGAGGACTATGGCTACACCTTC CSILTEDYGYTF
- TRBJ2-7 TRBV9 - TGTGCCAGCAGCGTAGATTGGCGTGGAACCTACGAGCAGTACTTC CASSVDWRGTYEQYF